This TCR beta chain was captured in a study of blood T cell repertoires in COVID-19. Study-wide background: The study drew acute and convalescent COVID-19 samples from the United States, Italy and Spain.

Germline-derived CDR1 and CDR2 are LGHDT and YNNKEL (reference sequence). Trimming removed 4 bases at V and 6 bases at J, with 18 bases between. The CDR3 totals 15 residues. Using immunoSEQ multiplex PCR, the repertoire was profiled, and TCRdb retains in-frame clones only, with some absent. The sample consists of more than 150,000 clones, roughly nine tenths of them appearing once. V and J are TRBV3-1 (or the pseudogene TRBV3-2) and TRBJ1-1; TRBD1 is a possible D gene (5 bases). The receptor was isolated from a woman aged 40-49 years with acute or convalescent COVID-19. Sequenced sample: peripheral blood. As DNA, the CDR3 is TGTGCCAGCAGCCCAGGACGAGGCCGGGGGTCTGAAGCTTTCTTT. This gives the protein CASSPGRGRGSEAFF.